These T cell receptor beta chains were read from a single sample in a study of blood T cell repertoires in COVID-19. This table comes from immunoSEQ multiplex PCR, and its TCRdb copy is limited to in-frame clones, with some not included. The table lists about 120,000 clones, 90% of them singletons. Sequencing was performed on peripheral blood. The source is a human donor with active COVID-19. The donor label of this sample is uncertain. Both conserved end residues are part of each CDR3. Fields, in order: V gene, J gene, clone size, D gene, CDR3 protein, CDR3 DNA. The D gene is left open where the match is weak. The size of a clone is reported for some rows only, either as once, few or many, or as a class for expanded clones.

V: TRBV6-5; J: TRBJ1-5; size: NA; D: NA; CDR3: CASTITNSNQPQHF; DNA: TGTGCCAGCACCATCACTAATAGCAATCAGCCCCAGCATTTT
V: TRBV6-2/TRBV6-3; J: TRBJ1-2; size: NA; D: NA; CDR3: CASSGTGASDYGYTF; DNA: TGTGCCAGCAGTGGGACTGGGGCCTCGGACTATGGCTACACCTTC
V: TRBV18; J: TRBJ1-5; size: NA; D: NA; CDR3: CASSPSARGEPQHF; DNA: TGTGCCAGCTCACCCTCCGCGCGGGGGGAGCCCCAGCATTTT
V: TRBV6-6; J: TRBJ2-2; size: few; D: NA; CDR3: CASSFDLSSGELFF; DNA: TGTGCCAGCAGCTTCGATCTTAGCTCCGGGGAGCTGTTTTTT
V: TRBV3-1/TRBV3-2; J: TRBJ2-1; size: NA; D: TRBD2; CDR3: CASSQDSPLAGEYNEQFF; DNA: TGTGCCAGCAGCCAAGATAGCCCCTTAGCGGGGGAATACAATGAGCAGTTCTTC
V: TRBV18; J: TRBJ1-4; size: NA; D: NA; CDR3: CASQGFSNEKLFF; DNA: TGTGCCAGCCAGGGTTTCAGCAATGAAAAACTGTTTTTT
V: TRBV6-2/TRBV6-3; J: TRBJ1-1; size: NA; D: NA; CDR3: CASSTGRNTEAFF; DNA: TGTGCCAGCAGTACAGGGAGGAACACTGAAGCTTTCTTT
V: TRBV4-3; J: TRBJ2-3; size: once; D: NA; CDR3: CASSPSVVGAKDTQYF; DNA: TGCGCCAGCAGCCCCTCGGTAGTGGGGGCCAAAGATACGCAGTATTTT
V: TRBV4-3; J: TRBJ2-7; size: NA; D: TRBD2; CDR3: CASSQDTGTRKYF; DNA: TGCGCCAGCAGCCAAGATACGGGGACTAGGAAGTACTTC
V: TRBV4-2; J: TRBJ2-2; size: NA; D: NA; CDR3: CASSPFSGPNTGELFF; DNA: TGTGCCAGCAGCCCATTTAGCGGCCCGAACACCGGGGAGCTGTTTTTT
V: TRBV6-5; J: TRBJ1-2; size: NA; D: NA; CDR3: CASSRTESNYGYTF; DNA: TGTGCCAGCAGTCGCACAGAGAGTAACTATGGCTACACCTTC
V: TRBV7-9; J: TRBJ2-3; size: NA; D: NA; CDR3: CASSWRTDTQYF; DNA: TGTGCCAGCAGCTGGCGCACAGATACGCAGTATTTT
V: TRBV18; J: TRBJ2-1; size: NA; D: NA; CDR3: CASSLTSGALDNEQFF; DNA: TGTGCCAGCTCGCTGACCTCAGGGGCCCTTGACAATGAGCAGTTCTTC
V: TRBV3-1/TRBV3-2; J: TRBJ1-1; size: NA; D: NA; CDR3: CASSQVLSRRGEAFF; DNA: TGTGCCAGCAGCCAAGTATTGAGTCGTCGAGGTGAAGCTTTCTTT
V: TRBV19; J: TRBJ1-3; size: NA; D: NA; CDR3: CASSPDSNSGNTIYF; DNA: TGTGCCAGTAGTCCTGACAGTAATTCTGGAAACACCATATATTTT
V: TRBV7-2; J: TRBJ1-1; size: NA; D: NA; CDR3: CASRTYRGDTEAFF; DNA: TGTGCCAGCAGGACTTATCGGGGGGACACTGAAGCTTTCTTT
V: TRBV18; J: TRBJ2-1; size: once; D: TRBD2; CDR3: CASSPPARGGYNEQFF; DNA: TGTGCCAGCTCACCACCGGCGCGGGGGGGTTACAATGAGCAGTTCTTC
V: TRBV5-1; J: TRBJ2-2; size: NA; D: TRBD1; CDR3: CASSTRGRITGELFF; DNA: TGCGCCAGCAGTACTAGGGGGCGAATCACCGGGGAGCTGTTTTTT
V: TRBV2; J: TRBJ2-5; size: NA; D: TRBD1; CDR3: CASSTGGEQETQYF; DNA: TGTGCCAGCAGTACAGGGGGCGAACAAGAGACCCAGTACTTC
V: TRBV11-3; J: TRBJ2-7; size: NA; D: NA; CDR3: CASSFSQPLTTGVYEQYF; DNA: TGTGCCAGCAGCTTTTCCCAACCTCTTACGACAGGTGTCTACGAGCAGTACTTC
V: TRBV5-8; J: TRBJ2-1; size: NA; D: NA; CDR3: CASSATRGPHTYNEQFF; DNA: TGTGCCAGCAGCGCTACGCGGGGGCCCCATACCTACAATGAGCAGTTCTTC
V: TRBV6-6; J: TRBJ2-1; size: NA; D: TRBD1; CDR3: CASTPSPGQGADEQFF; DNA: TGTGCCAGCACCCCCTCCCCGGGACAGGGGGCAGATGAGCAGTTCTTC
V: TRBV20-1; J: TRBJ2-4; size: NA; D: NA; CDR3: CSASREAKNIQYF; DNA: TGCAGTGCTAGTCGCGAAGCCAAAAACATTCAGTACTTC
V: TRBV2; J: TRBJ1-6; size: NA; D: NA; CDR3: CASSAVSSRSPLHF; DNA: TGTGCCAGCAGTGCGGTATCTTCCCGGTCACCCCTCCACTTT
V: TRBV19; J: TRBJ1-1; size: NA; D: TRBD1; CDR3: CASSSGQPSNTEAFF; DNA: TGTGCCAGTAGTTCGGGACAGCCGTCGAACACTGAAGCTTTCTTT
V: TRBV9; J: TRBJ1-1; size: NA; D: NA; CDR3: CASSVVQNTEAFF; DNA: TGTGCCAGCAGCGTAGTACAGAACACTGAAGCTTTCTTT
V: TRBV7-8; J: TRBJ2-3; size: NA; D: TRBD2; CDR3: CASSPRSGERDTQYF; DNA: TGTGCCAGCAGCCCACGTAGCGGGGAAAGAGATACGCAGTATTTT
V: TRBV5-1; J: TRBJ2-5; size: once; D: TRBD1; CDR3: CASSPLVLDRAQETQYF; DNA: TGCGCCAGCAGCCCTTTAGTCCTGGACAGGGCTCAAGAGACCCAGTACTTC
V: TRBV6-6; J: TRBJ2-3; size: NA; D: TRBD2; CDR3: CASSYAGLPDTQYF; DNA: TGTGCCAGCAGTTACGCGGGACTACCAGATACGCAGTATTTT
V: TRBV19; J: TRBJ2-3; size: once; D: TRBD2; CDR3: CASSKAGRTDTQYF; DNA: TGTGCCAGTAGCAAAGCGGGGCGCACAGATACGCAGTATTTT
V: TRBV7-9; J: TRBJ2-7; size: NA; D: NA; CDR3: CASSAGERPTYEQYF; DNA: TGTGCCAGCAGCGCCGGTGAGCGACCTACCTACGAGCAGTACTTC
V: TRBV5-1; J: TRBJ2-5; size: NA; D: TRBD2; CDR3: CASSPPTAGGQETQYF; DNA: TGCGCCAGCAGCCCCCCGACTGCGGGGGGGCAGGAGACCCAGTACTTC
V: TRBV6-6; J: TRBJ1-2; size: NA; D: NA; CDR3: CANRRGVGYGYTF; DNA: TGTGCCAATCGGCGCGGGGTGGGGTATGGCTACACCTTC
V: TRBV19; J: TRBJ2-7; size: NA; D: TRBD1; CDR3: CASSIGTGGNYEQYF; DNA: TGTGCCAGTAGTATAGGGACAGGGGGCAACTACGAGCAGTACTTC
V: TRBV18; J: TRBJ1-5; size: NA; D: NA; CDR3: CASSPQRNQPQHF; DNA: TGTGCCAGCTCACCACAGCGCAATCAGCCCCAGCATTTT
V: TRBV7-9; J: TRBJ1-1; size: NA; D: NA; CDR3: CASSTENTEAFF; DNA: TGTGCCAGCAGCACAGAGAACACTGAAGCTTTCTTT
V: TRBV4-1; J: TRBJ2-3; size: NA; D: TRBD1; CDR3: CASSHRQGARDTQYF; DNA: TGCGCCAGCAGCCATCGACAGGGGGCGAGAGATACGCAGTATTTT
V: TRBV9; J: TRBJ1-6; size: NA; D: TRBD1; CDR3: CASSSEQGGSYNSPLHF; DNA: TGTGCCAGCAGCTCCGAGCAGGGGGGCTCCTATAATTCACCCCTCCACTTT
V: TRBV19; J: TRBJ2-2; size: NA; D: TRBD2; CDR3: CASGLAGRSGELFF; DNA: TGTGCCAGTGGACTAGCGGGGCGGTCCGGGGAGCTGTTTTTT
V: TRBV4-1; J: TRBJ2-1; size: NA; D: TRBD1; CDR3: CASSQAQILRDRHNEQFF; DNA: TGCGCCAGCAGCCAAGCCCAAATATTACGGGACAGACACAATGAGCAGTTCTTC